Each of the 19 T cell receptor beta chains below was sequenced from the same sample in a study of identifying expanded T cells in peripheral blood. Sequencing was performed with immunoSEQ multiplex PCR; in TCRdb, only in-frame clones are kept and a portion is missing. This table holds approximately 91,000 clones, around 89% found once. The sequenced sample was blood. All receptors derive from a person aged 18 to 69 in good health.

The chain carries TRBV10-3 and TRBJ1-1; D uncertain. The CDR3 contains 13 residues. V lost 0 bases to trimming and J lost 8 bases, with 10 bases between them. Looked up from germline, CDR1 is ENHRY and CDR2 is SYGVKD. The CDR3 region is CAISESLAVEAFF. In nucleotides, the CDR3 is TGTGCCATCAGTGAGTCATTAGCTGTGGAAGCTTTCTTT.

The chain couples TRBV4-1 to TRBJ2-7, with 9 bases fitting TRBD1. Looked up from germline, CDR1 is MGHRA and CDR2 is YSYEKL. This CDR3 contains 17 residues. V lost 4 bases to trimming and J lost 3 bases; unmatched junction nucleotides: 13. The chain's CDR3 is CASSPSGETGGNYEQYF. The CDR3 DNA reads TGCGCCAGCAGCCCATCGGGCGAGACAGGGGGAAACTACGAGCAGTACTTC.

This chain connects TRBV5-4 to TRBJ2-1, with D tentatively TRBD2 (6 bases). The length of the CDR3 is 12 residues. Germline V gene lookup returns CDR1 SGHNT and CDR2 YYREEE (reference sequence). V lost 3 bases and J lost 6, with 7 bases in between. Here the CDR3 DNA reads TGTGCCAGCAGCTGGGACTTCAATGAGCAGTTCTTC. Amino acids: CASSWDFNEQFF. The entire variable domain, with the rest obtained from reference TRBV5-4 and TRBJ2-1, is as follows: ETGVTQSPTHLIKTRGQQVTLRCSSQSGHNTVSWYQQALGQGPQFIFQYYREEENGRGNFPPRFSGLQFPNYSSELNVNALELDDSALYLCASSWDFNEQFFGPGTRLTVL.

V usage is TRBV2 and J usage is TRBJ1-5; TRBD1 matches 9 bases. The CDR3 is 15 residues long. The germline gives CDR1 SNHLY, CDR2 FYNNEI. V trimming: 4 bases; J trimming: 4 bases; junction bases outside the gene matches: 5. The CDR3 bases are TGTGCCAGCAGTGGGGGGACAGGGCTAAATCAGCCCCAGCATTTT. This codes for CASSGGTGLNQPQHF.

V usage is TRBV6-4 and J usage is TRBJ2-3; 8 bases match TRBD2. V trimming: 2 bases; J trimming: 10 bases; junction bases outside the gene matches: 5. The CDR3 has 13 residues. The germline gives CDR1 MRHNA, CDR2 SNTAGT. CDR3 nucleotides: TGTGCCAGCAGTGACAAGACTAGCGCGCCGCAGTATTTT. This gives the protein CASSDKTSAPQYF.

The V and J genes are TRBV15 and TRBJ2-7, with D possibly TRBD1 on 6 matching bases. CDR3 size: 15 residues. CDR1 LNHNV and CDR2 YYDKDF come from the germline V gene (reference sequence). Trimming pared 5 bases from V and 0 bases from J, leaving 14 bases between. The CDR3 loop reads CATSSFDRPSYEQYF. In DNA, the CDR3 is TGTGCCACCAGCTCATTCGACAGGCCCTCCTACGAGCAGTACTTC.

The CDR3 protein is CASRSYEQYF. CDR3 nucleotides: TGTGCCAGTAGGTCCTACGAGCAGTACTTC. The chain uses TRBV19 and TRBJ2-7; D call uncertain. CDR1 is LNHDA, CDR2 SQIVND, per germline (reference sequence). V lost 6 bases and J 1 base, leaving 1 base between the germline ends. CDR3 length equals 10 residues.

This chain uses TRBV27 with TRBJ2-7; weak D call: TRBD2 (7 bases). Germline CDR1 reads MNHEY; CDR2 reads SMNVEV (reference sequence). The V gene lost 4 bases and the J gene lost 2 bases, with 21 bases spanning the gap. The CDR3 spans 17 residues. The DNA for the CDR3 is TGTGCCAGCAGTTCGGGTCCTGGGGCGGGGGCGACCTACGAGCAGTACTTC. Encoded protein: CASSSGPGAGATYEQYF.

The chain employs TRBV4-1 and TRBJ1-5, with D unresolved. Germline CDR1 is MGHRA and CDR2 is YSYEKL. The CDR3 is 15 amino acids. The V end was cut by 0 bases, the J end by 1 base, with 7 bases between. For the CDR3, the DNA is TGCGCCAGCAGCCAAGATGGACGAAGCAATCAGCCCCAGCATTTT. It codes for CASSQDGRSNQPQHF.

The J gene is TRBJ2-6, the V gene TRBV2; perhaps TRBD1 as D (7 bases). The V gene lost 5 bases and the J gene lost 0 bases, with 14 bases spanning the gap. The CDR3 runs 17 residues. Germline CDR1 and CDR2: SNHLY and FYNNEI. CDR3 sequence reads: CASSSDREASGANVLTF. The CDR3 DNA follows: TGTGCCAGCAGTTCCGACAGGGAGGCCTCTGGGGCCAACGTCCTGACTTTC.

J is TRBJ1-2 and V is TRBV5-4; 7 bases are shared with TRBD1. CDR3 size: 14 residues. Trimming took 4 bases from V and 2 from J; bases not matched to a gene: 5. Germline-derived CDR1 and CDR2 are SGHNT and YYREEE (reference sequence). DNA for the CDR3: TGTGCCAGCAGCCTGGACAGGTCAAACTATGGCTACACCTTC. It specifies CASSLDRSNYGYTF.

The CDR3 region has the DNA TGTGCCAGCAGCTTAGATCCGGGAAGCACTGAAGCTTTCTTT. Encoded protein: CASSLDPGSTEAFF. V and J are TRBV7-3 and TRBJ1-1; no firm D call. Germline CDR1 is SGHTA and CDR2 is FQGTGA. V lost 2 bases, J lost 4 bases, and 11 bases lay in between. The CDR3 runs 14 residues.

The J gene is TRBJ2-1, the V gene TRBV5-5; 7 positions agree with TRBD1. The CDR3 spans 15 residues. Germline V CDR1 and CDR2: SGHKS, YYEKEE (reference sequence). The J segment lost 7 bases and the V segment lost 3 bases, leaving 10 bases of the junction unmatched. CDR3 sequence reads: CASSYSGTEWNEQFF. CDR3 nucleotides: TGTGCCAGCAGCTACTCCGGGACAGAGTGGAATGAGCAGTTCTTC.

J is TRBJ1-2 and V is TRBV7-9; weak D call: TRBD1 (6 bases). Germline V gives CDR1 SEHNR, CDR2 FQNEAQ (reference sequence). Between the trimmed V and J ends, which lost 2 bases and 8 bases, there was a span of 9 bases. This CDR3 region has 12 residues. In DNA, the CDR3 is TGTGCCAGCAGCTTACGGGGGGCCGGCTACACCTTC. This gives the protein CASSLRGAGYTF.

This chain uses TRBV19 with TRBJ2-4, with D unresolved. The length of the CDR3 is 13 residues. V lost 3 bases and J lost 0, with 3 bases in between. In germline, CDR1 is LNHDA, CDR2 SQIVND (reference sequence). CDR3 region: CASSMLAKNIQYF. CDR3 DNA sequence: TGTGCCAGTAGTATGCTAGCCAAAAACATTCAGTACTTC.

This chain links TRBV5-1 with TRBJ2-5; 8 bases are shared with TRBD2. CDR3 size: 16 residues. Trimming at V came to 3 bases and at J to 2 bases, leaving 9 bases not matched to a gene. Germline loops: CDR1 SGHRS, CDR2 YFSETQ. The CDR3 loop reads CASSSSAGGIQETQYF. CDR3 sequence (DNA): TGCGCCAGCAGCTCCTCCGCGGGGGGCATTCAAGAGACCCAGTACTTC.

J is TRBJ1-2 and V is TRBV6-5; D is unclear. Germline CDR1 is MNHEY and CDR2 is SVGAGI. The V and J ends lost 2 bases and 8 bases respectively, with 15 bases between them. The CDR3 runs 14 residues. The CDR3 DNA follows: TGTGCCAGCAGTTACACCAGACTCGGAGGAGGCTACACCTTC. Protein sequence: CASSYTRLGGGYTF.

The CDR3, as DNA: TGTGCCAGCAGTTTGGGCATCCGAACTAATGAAAAACTGTTTTTT. Encoded protein: CASSLGIRTNEKLFF. The chain carries TRBV27 and TRBJ1-4, with D hard to call. This CDR3 has 15 amino acids. From germline, CDR1 is MNHEY and CDR2 SMNVEV (reference sequence). V was shortened by 3 bases and J by 1 base, with 9 bases between the two germline ends.

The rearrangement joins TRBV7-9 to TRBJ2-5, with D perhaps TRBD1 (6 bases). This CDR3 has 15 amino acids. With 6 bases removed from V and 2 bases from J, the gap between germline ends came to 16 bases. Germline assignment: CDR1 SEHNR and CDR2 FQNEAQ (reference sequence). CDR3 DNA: TGTGCCAGCAGGCGTACCGGGACAACACAAGAGACCCAGTACTTC. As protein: CASRRTGTTQETQYF.